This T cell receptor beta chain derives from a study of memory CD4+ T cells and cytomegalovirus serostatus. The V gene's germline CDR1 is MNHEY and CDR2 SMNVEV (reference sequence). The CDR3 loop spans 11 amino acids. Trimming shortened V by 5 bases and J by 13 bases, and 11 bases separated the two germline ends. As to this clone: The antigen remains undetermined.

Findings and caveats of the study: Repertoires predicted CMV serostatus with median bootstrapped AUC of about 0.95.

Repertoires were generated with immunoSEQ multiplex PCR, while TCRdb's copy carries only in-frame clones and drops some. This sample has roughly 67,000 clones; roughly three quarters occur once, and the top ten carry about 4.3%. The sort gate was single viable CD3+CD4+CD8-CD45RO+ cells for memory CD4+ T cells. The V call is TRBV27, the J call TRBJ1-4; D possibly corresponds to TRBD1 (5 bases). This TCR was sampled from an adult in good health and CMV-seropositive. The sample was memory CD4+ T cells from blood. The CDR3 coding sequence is TGTGCCAGCAGTCCTGGACACGGACTGTTTTTT. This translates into CASSPGHGLFF.